Shown below are 7 T cell receptor beta chains from a single sample sequenced in a study of blood T cell repertoires in COVID-19 (dated by TCRdb to between 2020 and 2021). Library generation was performed with the immunoSEQ multiplex PCR assay. TCRdb carries this immuneACCESS record with in-frame sequences only. Its versions omit some clonotypes, under half of them owing to an unresolved V gene in the studies checked, with the rest unexplained. This sample lists about 61,000 clones; roughly 90% were detected once. The top ten clones comprise 20% to 25% of the sample. The sequenced material came from peripheral blood. The receptors stem from a woman in her 50s with active or convalescent COVID-19.

This clone was observed a few times. The chain carries TRBV5-8 and TRBJ1-2; D is undetermined. The CDR3 totals 14 residues. Germline CDR1 SGHTS, CDR2 YDEGEE. The ends were cut back, 3 bases at V and 5 bases at J, with 14 bases in the middle. The CDR3 DNA reads TGTGCCAGCAGCTGGCCAGAGGGCGAGTATGGCTACACCTTC. Its translation is CASSWPEGEYGYTF.

In this sample, this clone turned up a few times. The DNA of the CDR3 is TGTGCCAGCAGCTTACCGGGACAGGGAGAATACGAGCAGTACTTC. Amino acids: CASSLPGQGEYEQYF. This rearrangement joins TRBV7-9 to TRBJ2-7, with TRBD1 matching 9 bases. Germline-derived CDR1 and CDR2 are SEHNR and FQNEAQ (reference sequence). With V trimmed by 2 bases and J by 4 bases, 6 bases remained unmatched. The CDR3 contains 15 residues.

The CDR3, as DNA: TGTGCCACCAGCGGGACTAGCGGGAGTGGTGAGACCCAGTACTTC. It translates to CATSGTSGSGETQYF. The chain carries TRBV15 and TRBJ2-5; TRBD2 matches 14 bases. With V trimmed by 5 bases and J by 5 bases, 4 bases remained unmatched. The CDR3 runs 15 residues. Germline CDR1 and CDR2: LNHNV and YYDKDF (reference sequence).

The V gene is TRBV5-8, the J gene TRBJ2-7, with D maybe TRBD1 (5 bases). Germline V gene data show CDR1 as SGHTS and CDR2 as YDEGEE. Trimming stripped 1 base from V and 3 bases from J, with 20 bases between. This CDR3 contains 17 residues. The CDR3 DNA reads TGTGCCAGCAGCTTGTACGTTACCCCACAGGCGATCTACGAGCAGTACTTC. It is translated as CASSLYVTPQAIYEQYF. Drawing the rest from reference TRBV5-8 and TRBJ2-7, the complete variable domain is EAGVTQSPTHLIKTRGQQATLRCSPISGHTSVYWYQQALGLGLQFLLWYDEGEERNRGNFPPRFSGRQFPNYSSELNVNALELEDSALYLCASSLYVTPQAIYEQYFGPGTRLTVT.

J is TRBJ2-7 and V is TRBV12-5, with a weak D call TRBD2 (6 bases). Looked up from germline, CDR1 is LGHNT and CDR2 is FRNRAP. The V end was cut by 0 bases, the J end by 0 bases, with 9 bases between. The CDR3 covers 15 residues. The CDR3 DNA reads as TGTGCTAGTGGTTTGGTACGCGGGGCCTCCTACGAGCAGTACTTC. Protein: CASGLVRGASYEQYF.

The V call is TRBV29-1, the J call TRBJ1-2; 7 bases align to TRBD1. Germline V CDR1 and CDR2: SQVTM, ANQGSEA. V lost 7 bases to trimming and J lost 1 base; unmatched junction nucleotides: 12. This CDR3 is built from 15 residues. CDR3 loop: CSATRGGTVNYGYTF. DNA for the CDR3: TGCAGCGCCACCCGAGGGGGGACAGTTAACTATGGCTACACCTTC.

The V and J genes are TRBV7-9 and TRBJ2-5; 7 bases align to TRBD2. This CDR3 is built from 14 residues. Germline CDR1 and CDR2: SEHNR and FQNEAQ (reference sequence). With 3 bases clipped from V and 7 bases from J, the junction kept 8 bases outside the gene matches. The CDR3 DNA sequence: TGTGCCAGCAGCTTCAGCGGGACCATCGGGACCCAGTACTTC. Amino acid sequence: CASSFSGTIGTQYF.